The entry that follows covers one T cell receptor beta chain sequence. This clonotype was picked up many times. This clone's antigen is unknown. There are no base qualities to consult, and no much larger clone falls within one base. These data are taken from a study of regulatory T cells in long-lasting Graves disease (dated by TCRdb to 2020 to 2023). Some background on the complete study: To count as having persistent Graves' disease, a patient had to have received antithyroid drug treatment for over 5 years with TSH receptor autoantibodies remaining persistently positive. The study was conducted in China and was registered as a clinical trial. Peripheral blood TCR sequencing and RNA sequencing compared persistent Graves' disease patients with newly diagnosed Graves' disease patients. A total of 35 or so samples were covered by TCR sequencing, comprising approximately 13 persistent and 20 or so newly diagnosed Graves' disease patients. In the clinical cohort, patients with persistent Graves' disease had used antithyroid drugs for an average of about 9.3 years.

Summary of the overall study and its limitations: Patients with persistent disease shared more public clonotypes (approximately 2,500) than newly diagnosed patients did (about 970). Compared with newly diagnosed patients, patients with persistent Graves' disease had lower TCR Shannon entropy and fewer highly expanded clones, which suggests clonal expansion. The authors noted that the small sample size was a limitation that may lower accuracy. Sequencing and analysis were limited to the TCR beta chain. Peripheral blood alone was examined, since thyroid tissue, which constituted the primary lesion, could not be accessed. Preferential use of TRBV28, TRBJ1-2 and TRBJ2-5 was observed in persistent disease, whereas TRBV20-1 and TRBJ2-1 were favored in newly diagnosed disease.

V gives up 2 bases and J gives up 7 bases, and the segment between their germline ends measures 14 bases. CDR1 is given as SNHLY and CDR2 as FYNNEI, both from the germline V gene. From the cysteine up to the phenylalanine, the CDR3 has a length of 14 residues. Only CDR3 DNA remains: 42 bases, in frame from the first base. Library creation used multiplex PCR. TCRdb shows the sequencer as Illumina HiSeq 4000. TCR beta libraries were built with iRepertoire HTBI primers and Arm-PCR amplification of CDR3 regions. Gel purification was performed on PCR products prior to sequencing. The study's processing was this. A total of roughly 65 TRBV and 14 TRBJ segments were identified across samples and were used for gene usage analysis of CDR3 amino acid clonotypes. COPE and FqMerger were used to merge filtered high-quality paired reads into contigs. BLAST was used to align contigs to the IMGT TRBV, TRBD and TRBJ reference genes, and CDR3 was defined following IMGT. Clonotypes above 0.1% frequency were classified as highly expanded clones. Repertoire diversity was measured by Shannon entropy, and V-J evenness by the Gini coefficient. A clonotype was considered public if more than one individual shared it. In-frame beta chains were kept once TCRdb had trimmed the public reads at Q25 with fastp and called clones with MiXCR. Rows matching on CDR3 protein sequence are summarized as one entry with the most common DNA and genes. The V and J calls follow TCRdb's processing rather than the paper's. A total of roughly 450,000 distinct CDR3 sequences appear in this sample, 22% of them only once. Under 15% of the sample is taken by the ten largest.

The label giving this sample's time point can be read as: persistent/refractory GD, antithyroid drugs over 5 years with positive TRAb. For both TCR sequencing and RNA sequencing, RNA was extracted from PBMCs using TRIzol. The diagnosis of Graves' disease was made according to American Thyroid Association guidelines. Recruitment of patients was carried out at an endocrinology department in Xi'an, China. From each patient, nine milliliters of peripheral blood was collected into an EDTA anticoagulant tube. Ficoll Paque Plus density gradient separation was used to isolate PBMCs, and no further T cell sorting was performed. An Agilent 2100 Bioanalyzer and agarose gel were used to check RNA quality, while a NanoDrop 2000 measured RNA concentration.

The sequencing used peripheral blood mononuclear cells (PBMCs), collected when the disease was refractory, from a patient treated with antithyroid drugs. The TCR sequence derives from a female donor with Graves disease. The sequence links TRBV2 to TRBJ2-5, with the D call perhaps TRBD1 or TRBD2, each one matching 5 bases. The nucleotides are TGTGCCAGCAGTGAACCGGGGCCAGCAGGGACCCAGTACTTC. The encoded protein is CASSEPGPAGTQYF. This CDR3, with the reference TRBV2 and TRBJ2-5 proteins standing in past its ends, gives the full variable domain EPEVTQTPSHQVTQMGQEVILRCVPISNHLYFYWYRQILGQKVEFLVSFYNNEISEKSEIFDDQFSVERPDGSNFTLKIRSTKLEDSAMYFCASSEPGPAGTQYFGPGTRLLVL.